The rows below give T cell receptor beta chains drawn from one sample of a study of T cells in localized non-small cell lung cancer. Sequenced by immunoSEQ multiplex PCR; TCRdb stores in-frame clones only, minus some. This table holds around 8,000 clones, approximately 93% found once. The source material was peripheral blood, sampled before any cancer treatment. These TCRs come from a woman aged 35 to 75 with stage I lung adenocarcinoma. Each CDR3 is given with its conserved first and last residue. The D gene is left open where the match is weak. Clone size appears in some rows only: once, few, many, or a class for an expanded clone.

CDR3aa: CASSLIRVNEAFF; CDR3nt: TGTGCCAGCAGTCTTATCAGGGTAAATGAAGCTTTCTTT; abundance: .; j_gene: TRBJ1-1; d_gene: .; v_gene: TRBV2
CDR3aa: CASSVDSFIYNEQFF; CDR3nt: TGTGCCAGCAGCGTGGACAGTTTCATCTACAATGAGCAGTTCTTC; abundance: .; j_gene: TRBJ2-1; d_gene: .; v_gene: TRBV9
CDR3aa: CASSLAGTGELFF; CDR3nt: TGTGCCAGCAGCTTAGCTGGGACCGGGGAGCTGTTTTTT; abundance: once; j_gene: TRBJ2-2; d_gene: .; v_gene: TRBV11-2
CDR3aa: CASSQTWGSLSAFF; CDR3nt: TGTGCCAGCAGCCAAACATGGGGGTCACTGTCGGCTTTCTTT; abundance: .; j_gene: TRBJ1-1; d_gene: .; v_gene: TRBV4-2
CDR3aa: CASSGQSNQPQHF; CDR3nt: TGTGCCAGCAGTGGACAGAGCAATCAGCCCCAGCATTTT; abundance: .; j_gene: TRBJ1-5; d_gene: .; v_gene: TRBV6-1
CDR3aa: CASSGRDRGDYEQYF; CDR3nt: TGTGCCAGCAGTGGTAGGGACAGGGGGGACTACGAGCAGTACTTC; abundance: .; j_gene: TRBJ2-7; d_gene: TRBD1; v_gene: TRBV2
CDR3aa: CASSITGVPQHF; CDR3nt: TGTGCCAGTAGTATCACCGGGGTACCCCAGCATTTT; abundance: few; j_gene: TRBJ1-5; d_gene: .; v_gene: TRBV19
CDR3aa: CASSPGSRRAEAFF; CDR3nt: TGTGCCAGCAGTCCGGGTTCCCGGAGGGCTGAAGCTTTCTTT; abundance: .; j_gene: TRBJ1-1; d_gene: .; v_gene: TRBV5-6
CDR3aa: CASSGTWDTEAFF; CDR3nt: TGTGCCAGCAGTGGCACGTGGGACACTGAAGCTTTCTTT; abundance: .; j_gene: TRBJ1-1; d_gene: .; v_gene: TRBV6-1
CDR3aa: CASSLGPAGRRANEKLFF; CDR3nt: TGTGCCAGCAGCTTGGGCCCCGCGGGAAGAAGGGCAAATGAAAAACTGTTTTTT; abundance: .; j_gene: TRBJ1-4; d_gene: .; v_gene: TRBV5-4
CDR3aa: CASSVTDSYEQYF; CDR3nt: TGTGCCAGCAGTGTCACGGACTCCTACGAGCAGTACTTC; abundance: .; j_gene: TRBJ2-7; d_gene: .; v_gene: TRBV2
CDR3aa: CASFGEGALDQYF; CDR3nt: TGCGCCAGCTTTGGGGAGGGGGCCCTTGATCAGTATTTT; abundance: .; j_gene: TRBJ2-3; d_gene: .; v_gene: TRBV5-1
CDR3aa: CASSMYPRQGGEQYF; CDR3nt: TGTGCCAGTAGTATGTATCCGAGGCAGGGTGGCGAGCAGTACTTC; abundance: .; j_gene: TRBJ2-7; d_gene: .; v_gene: TRBV19
CDR3aa: CASSLGAGPPYF; CDR3nt: TGCGCCAGCAGCTTGGGGGCGGGACCCCCGTACTTC; abundance: .; j_gene: TRBJ2-5; d_gene: .; v_gene: TRBV5-1
CDR3aa: CAISLKLRDRGYEQYF; CDR3nt: TGTGCCATCAGCTTAAAACTCCGGGACAGGGGCTACGAGCAGTACTTC; abundance: .; j_gene: TRBJ2-7; d_gene: TRBD1; v_gene: TRBV10-3
CDR3aa: CASSTQSGTGGSEAFF; CDR3nt: TGTGCCAGCTCTACCCAGTCTGGGACAGGGGGTTCTGAAGCTTTCTTT; abundance: .; j_gene: TRBJ1-1; d_gene: TRBD1; v_gene: TRBV18
CDR3aa: CASSLDLNGITEAFF; CDR3nt: TGTGCCAGCAGCCTTGATCTTAACGGGATCACTGAAGCTTTCTTT; abundance: .; j_gene: TRBJ1-1; d_gene: .; v_gene: TRBV6-1
CDR3aa: CAISEVTGTSGNSGANVLTF; CDR3nt: TGTGCCATCAGTGAGGTAACCGGGACTAGCGGAAACTCTGGGGCCAACGTCCTGACTTTC; abundance: .; j_gene: TRBJ2-6; d_gene: TRBD2; v_gene: TRBV10-3
CDR3aa: CASHTGNTHISYNEQFF; CDR3nt: TGCGCCAGCCACACAGGGAACACTCATATCTCCTACAATGAGCAGTTCTTC; abundance: once; j_gene: TRBJ2-1; d_gene: .; v_gene: TRBV5-1
CDR3aa: CASSEPTNHKSQYF; CDR3nt: TGCGCCAGCAGCGAGCCCACTAATCACAAGTCCCAGTACTTC; abundance: .; j_gene: TRBJ2-5; d_gene: .; v_gene: TRBV4-1
CDR3aa: CAISEVRNNEQFF; CDR3nt: TGTGCCATCAGTGAGGTCAGAAACAATGAGCAGTTCTTC; abundance: few; j_gene: TRBJ2-1; d_gene: .; v_gene: TRBV10-3
CDR3aa: CASSSTGLYGYTF; CDR3nt: TGTGCCAGCAGCTCAACAGGGTTATATGGCTACACCTTC; abundance: few; j_gene: TRBJ1-2; d_gene: .; v_gene: TRBV7-9
CDR3aa: CSGDRGRETQYF; CDR3nt: TGCAGCGGAGACAGGGGGCGCGAGACCCAGTACTTC; abundance: .; j_gene: TRBJ2-5; d_gene: TRBD1; v_gene: TRBV29-1
CDR3aa: CASSFWGEKLFF; CDR3nt: TGTGCCAGCAGCTTCTGGGGTGAAAAACTGTTTTTT; abundance: once; j_gene: TRBJ1-4; d_gene: .; v_gene: TRBV7-9
CDR3aa: CASSPTTIAEAFF; CDR3nt: TGTGCCAGCTCACCTACCACAATTGCTGAAGCTTTCTTT; abundance: .; j_gene: TRBJ1-1; d_gene: .; v_gene: TRBV18
CDR3aa: CASSFWSSGLNEQFF; CDR3nt: TGTGCCAGCAGCTTTTGGTCTAGCGGGCTAAATGAGCAGTTCTTC; abundance: .; j_gene: TRBJ2-1; d_gene: TRBD2; v_gene: TRBV7-9
CDR3aa: CASSPGGGHSYEQYF; CDR3nt: TGTGCCAGCAGCCCGGGGGGGGGCCACTCCTACGAGCAGTACTTC; abundance: .; j_gene: TRBJ2-7; d_gene: TRBD2; v_gene: TRBV5-4
CDR3aa: CASSAGLAGGTQFF; CDR3nt: TGTGCCAGCAGTGCGGGACTAGCGGGGGGGACGCAGTTCTTC; abundance: .; j_gene: TRBJ2-1; d_gene: TRBD2; v_gene: TRBV6-4
CDR3aa: CASSETGPLSEKLFF; CDR3nt: TGTGCCAGCAGTGAAACAGGGCCTTTAAGTGAAAAACTGTTTTTT; abundance: .; j_gene: TRBJ1-4; d_gene: .; v_gene: TRBV2